The 13 T cell receptor beta chains below were found in one sample sequenced in a study of post-analysis software for immune sequencing data. Study-level results: Four to six TRBV segments (TRBV5-6, TRBV5-1 and TRBV20-1 among them) occurred more frequently in patients than in controls.

Libraries were made from TCR beta cDNA, and they carried unique molecular identifiers. TCRdb recomputed calls from the PCR reads with MiXCR, one row per CDR3 protein. This sample yields 750,000 to 950,000 distinct CDR3 sequences, of which 46% are seen a single time; 4.9% belongs to the top ten. For these receptors, no antigen is known. Sequencing input: blood. These receptors all stem from a girl between 5 and 17 years old with multiple sclerosis.

This chain connects TRBV7-2 to TRBJ2-3; no clear D. V was shortened by 11 bases and J by 0 bases, with 12 bases between the two germline ends. CDR1 and CDR2 from the germline V gene are SGHTA and FQGNSA. The length of the CDR3 is 13 residues. DNA of the CDR3: TGTGCCCGGGCGAGTACTAGCACAGATACGCAGTATTTT. This gives the protein CARASTSTDTQYF.

This chain uses TRBV20-1 with TRBJ2-7, with no clear D. Deletions cut 0 bases from V and 5 bases from J, with 20 bases between. This CDR3 is 16 amino acids long. Germline lookup yields CDR1 DFQATT and CDR2 SNEGSKA (reference sequence). In DNA, the CDR3 is TGCAGTGCTAGAGATTTGGGCAGTGGACCCGTCCACGAGCAGTACTTC. This codes for CSARDLGSGPVHEQYF.

V usage is TRBV7-6 and J usage is TRBJ2-3; 13 bases agree with TRBD2. This CDR3 is 18 amino acids long. J was trimmed by 3 bases and V by 2 bases; bases with no gene match: 8. The germline V gene encodes CDR1 SGHVS and CDR2 FNYEAQ. As DNA, the CDR3 is TGTGCCAGCAGCTTACGACTAGCGGGAGGAGACGGTACAGATACGCAGTATTTT. This encodes CASSLRLAGGDGTDTQYF.

The chain couples TRBV7-3 to TRBJ2-1; 8 nucleotides agree with TRBD2. Trimming at V came to 1 base and at J to 8 bases, leaving 7 bases not matched to a gene. This CDR3 spans 15 amino acids. Germline V CDR1 and CDR2: SGHTA, FQGTGA. The CDR3 DNA reads as TGTGCCAGCAGCTTAAGGAGCGGGAGTCGCGATGAGCAGTTCTTC. This codes for CASSLRSGSRDEQFF. The whole variable domain, remainder taken from reference TRBV7-3 and TRBJ2-1, is GAGVSQTPSNKVTEKGKYVELRCDPISGHTALYWYRQSLGQGPEFLIYFQGTGAADDSGLPNDRFFAVRPEGSVSTLKIQRTERGDSAVYLCASSLRSGSRDEQFFGPGTRLTVL.

V usage is TRBV4-1 and J usage is TRBJ2-3; the match to TRBD2 covers 7 bases. There are 16 residues in the CDR3. Germline trimming cut 0 bases from V and 8 bases from J; bases unmatched to any gene: 11. Germline loops: CDR1 MGHRA, CDR2 YSYEKL. The CDR3: CASSQDGGRAGLTQYF. CDR3 sequence (DNA): TGCGCCAGCAGCCAAGATGGAGGGAGGGCGGGCCTTACGCAGTATTTT.

J is TRBJ2-5 and V is TRBV7-8; the D gene is possibly TRBD2 (5 bases). Germline V gives CDR1 SGHVS, CDR2 FQNEAQ. The CDR3 contains 13 residues. The V and J ends lost 5 bases and 2 bases respectively, with 9 bases between them. The CDR3 region has the DNA TGTGCCAGCAGCCGAGAGGGACAAGAGACCCAGTACTTC. Amino acids: CASSREGQETQYF.

The chain combines TRBV27 with TRBJ2-7, with TRBD1 matching over 8 bases. V dropped 2 bases and J dropped 1; count of bases not matched to a gene: 19. The CDR3 totals 20 residues. Germline CDR1 is MNHEY and CDR2 is SMNVEV (reference sequence). The CDR3 here is CASSLRQPSVGTGQSYEQYF. CDR3 sequence (DNA): TGTGCCAGCAGTTTAAGGCAACCCTCCGTAGGGACAGGTCAATCCTACGAGCAGTACTTC.

This clonotype was counted a few times. The V and J genes are TRBV10-3 and TRBJ1-1; the match to TRBD1 covers 10 bases. Germline V gene lookup returns CDR1 ENHRY and CDR2 SYGVKD. The length of the CDR3 is 15 residues. Losses at the gene ends were 6 bases for V and 8 bases for J; bases not matched to a gene: 12. CDR3 protein: CAIRDVEGGQGEAFF. The CDR3 DNA sequence: TGTGCCATCAGGGATGTCGAAGGGGGACAGGGGGAAGCTTTCTTT.

This clonotype was picked up a small number of times. J is TRBJ2-3 and V is TRBV12-3 or TRBV12-4; D gene unclear. The ends were cut back, 1 base at V and 0 bases at J, with 8 bases in the middle. The CDR3 contains 15 residues. CDR3 nucleotides: TGTGCCAGCAGTTTAGAGGCAGGCAGCACAGATACGCAGTATTTT. Translating it yields CASSLEAGSTDTQYF.

DNA of the CDR3: TGTGCCACCAGCTCGGGTAGGCGGGGGGAACGAACCTCCTACAATGAGCAGTTCTTC. Encoded protein: CATSSGRRGERTSYNEQFF. The chain links TRBV24-1 to TRBJ2-1; 8 bases align to TRBD2. The CDR3 consists of 19 residues. The V and J ends lost 7 bases and 0 bases, in that order; junction bases with no gene match: 16. Germline V gives CDR1 KGHDR, CDR2 SFDVKD.

The chain joins TRBV30 to TRBJ2-1; D may be TRBD2 (5 bases). V lost 4 bases, J lost 6 bases, and 16 bases lay in between. Germline loops: CDR1 GTSNPN, CDR2 SVGIG (reference sequence). This CDR3 spans 14 amino acids. The CDR3 DNA reads as TGTGCCTGGAAAGGAGGAATAAGTTTCAATGAGCAGTTCTTC. Protein: CAWKGGISFNEQFF.

This clonotype was recorded a few times. V and J are TRBV7-3 and TRBJ2-1; D unresolved. The V end lost 2 bases, the J end lost 6 bases, and 8 bases lay between the germline ends. Germline CDR1 and CDR2: SGHTA and FQGTGA. This CDR3 region has 13 residues. DNA of the CDR3: TGTGCCAGCAGCTTAGACCCCCTCAATGAGCAGTTCTTC. Amino acid sequence: CASSLDPLNEQFF.

This clonotype has more than one count but fewer than ten. This chain connects TRBV6-5 to TRBJ1-2, with 8 bases identical to TRBD1. From germline, CDR1 is MNHEY and CDR2 SVGAGI. Trimming removed 5 bases from V and 2 bases from J; junction bases left unmatched: 10. This CDR3 contains 16 residues. The CDR3 DNA sequence: TGTGCCAGCAGTCCCTCCGGCGGACAGGGCAACTATGGCTACACCTTC. It yields the protein CASSPSGGQGNYGYTF.